This TCR beta chain was obtained from a study of beta chain features in type 1 diabetes. Overall study: Fewer than 110 million sorted cells were examined across all samples.

Germline V lookup: CDR1 SEHNR, CDR2 FQNEAQ (reference sequence). The CDR3 runs 15 residues. V lost 1 base and J lost 6; bases outside the gene matches: 2. This clone was recorded a few times. Its antigen is undetermined. Study results and caveats: Shorter TCRB CDR3s, moderately but significantly so, were found in Type 1 diabetes patients in all four CD4+ subsets.

The authors reverse transcribed all of the isolated RNA, so sequencing captured expressed TCRB transcripts. Clones were read by immunoSEQ multiplex PCR, and TCRdb kept only the in-frame ones, dropping some. This table has hundreds of thousands of clones, about 12% appearing once. This sequence was found in a young man in good health. The source material was naive CD4+ T cells from blood. J is TRBJ1-4 and V is TRBV7-9; 10 bases fit TRBD1. The chain's CDR3 is CASSLVGQGHEKLFF. The CDR3 DNA is TGTGCCAGCAGCTTAGTGGGACAGGGGCATGAAAAACTGTTTTTT.